Detailed here is one TCR beta chain. Its antigen is still unknown. The sample comes from a study of response to subunit inactivated influenza vaccine. Findings of the study overall: The authors offered the suggestion that each seasonal influenza vaccination recruits few new T cells.

Each CDR3 protein gets one entry after TCRdb re-called the RT-PCR reads with MiXCR. The data hold roughly 760,000 distinct CDR3 sequences, with 21% observed a single time. CDR3 length: 16 residues. Germline-derived CDR1 and CDR2 are ENHRY and SYGVKD. V dropped 7 bases and J dropped 2; count of bases not matched to a gene: 9. The rearrangement uses TRBV10-3 and TRBJ2-3, with 10 bases fitting TRBD2. The sequence was collected from a man aged 50 to 60 who received an inactivated influenza vaccine. Sample: PBMCs from blood, taken approximately 5 days after vaccination. The CDR3 DNA sequence: TGTGCCATCAACTCCGTAGCGGGGGGAAACACAGATACGCAGTATTTT. Translated, it gives CAINSVAGGNTDTQYF.